This T cell receptor (beta chain) derives from a study of T cells in Graves' hyperthyroidism and ophthalmopathy. Study information: Peripheral blood sampling occurred at initial diagnosis, before any treatment.

Study-wide findings and caveats: Blood held most thyroid clonotypes expanded above 0.001 frequency.

This clonotype was counted a few times. The antigen is undetermined. Amplification yielded TCR beta CDR3 regions, with RNA transcripts as the source. With the HTBI primer set, the TCR CDR3 went through a first round of RT-PCR. TCRdb reanalysed the multiplex PCR reads using MiXCR and keeps one entry per CDR3 protein. This sample has 350,000 to 400,000 distinct CDR3 sequences, with 18% found just once. The V segment lost 6 bases and the J segment 2 bases; nucleotides outside the gene matches: 10. The CDR3 has 14 amino acids. CDR1 and CDR2 from the germline V gene are DFQATT and SNEGSKA (reference sequence). PBMCs stemmed from approximately 9.1 ml fresh peripheral blood.

The chain couples TRBV20-1 to TRBJ2-7, with TRBD1 identical over 7 bases. Specimen: blood. The clonotype was recovered from a man younger than 35 with Graves' ophthalmopathy. The CDR3 here is CSADRQGNTYEQYF. The CDR3 region has the DNA TGCAGTGCCGACCGACAGGGAAATACCTACGAGCAGTACTTC.